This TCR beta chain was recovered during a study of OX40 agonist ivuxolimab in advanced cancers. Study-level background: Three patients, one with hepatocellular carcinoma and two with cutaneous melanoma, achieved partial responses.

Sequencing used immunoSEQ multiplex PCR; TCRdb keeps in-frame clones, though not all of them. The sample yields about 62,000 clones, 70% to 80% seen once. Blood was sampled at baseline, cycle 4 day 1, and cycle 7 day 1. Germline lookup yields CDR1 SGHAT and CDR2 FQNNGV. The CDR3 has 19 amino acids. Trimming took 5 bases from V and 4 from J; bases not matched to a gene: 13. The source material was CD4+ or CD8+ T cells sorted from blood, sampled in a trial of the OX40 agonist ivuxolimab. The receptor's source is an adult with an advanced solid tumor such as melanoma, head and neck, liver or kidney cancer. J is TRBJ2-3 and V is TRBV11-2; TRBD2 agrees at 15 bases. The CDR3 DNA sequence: TGTGCCAGCAGCCCCCGGACTAGCGGGGGGGCTGGTCGCGCAGATACGCAGTATTTT. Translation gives CASSPRTSGGAGRADTQYF.